The 28 T cell receptor beta chains in this list originate from one sample, sequenced in a study of T cell responses to AZD1222 COVID-19 vaccine. Assay used: immunoSEQ multiplex PCR; TCRdb lists only in-frame clones, some missing. The sample shows around 180,000 clones, around 86% of them seen only once. The sequencing here drew on peripheral blood, taken on day 0 of MenACWY control vaccination. The origin of the receptors is an adult in good health.

V is TRBV5-5 and J is TRBJ2-3; tentatively, D is TRBD2 (6 bases). The germline CDR1 and CDR2 sequences are SGHKS and YYEKEE (reference sequence). There are 15 residues in the CDR3. Trimming left V 4 bases short and J 5 bases short, with 17 bases between. The CDR3 protein is CASSLLATGGDTQYF. The DNA for the CDR3 is TGTGCCAGCAGCCTCCTAGCGACTGGGGGAGATACGCAGTATTTT.

The chain employs TRBV28 and TRBJ1-5; a weak D match, TRBD1 (5 bases). V was shortened by 5 bases and J by 11 bases, with 22 bases between the two germline ends. Germline assignment: CDR1 MDHEN and CDR2 SYDVKM. CDR3 size: 15 residues. The CDR3 region is CASSPPPPGPLAQHF. The CDR3, as DNA: TGTGCCAGCAGTCCACCTCCCCCAGGGCCACTCGCCCAGCATTTT.

V is TRBV28 and J is TRBJ1-2; D is unclear. The germline gives CDR1 MDHEN, CDR2 SYDVKM. The CDR3 consists of 12 residues. The V gene lost 3 bases and the J gene lost 3 bases, with 5 bases spanning the gap. The CDR3 reads CASSFRDYGYTF. As DNA, the CDR3 is TGTGCCAGCAGTTTTAGGGACTATGGCTACACCTTC.

This clone is a singleton in its sample. The J gene is TRBJ2-7, the V gene TRBV9, with 11 bases aligning to TRBD1. The germline V gene encodes CDR1 SGDLS and CDR2 YYNGEE. The CDR3 consists of 15 residues. Losses at the gene ends were 2 bases for V and 6 bases for J; bases not matched to a gene: 7. CDR3: CASSVFPGQGGEQYF. The DNA of the CDR3 is TGTGCCAGCAGCGTTTTTCCGGGACAGGGGGGCGAGCAGTACTTC.

J is TRBJ1-5 and V is TRBV7-6; D call uncertain. V lost 1 base to trimming and J lost 5 bases, with 9 bases between them. The CDR3 extends over 14 amino acids. CDR1 SGHVS and CDR2 FNYEAQ come from the germline V gene. In nucleotides, the CDR3 is TGTGCCAGCAGCTTAGGGTATGGGGATCAGCCCCAGCATTTT. Protein: CASSLGYGDQPQHF.

The chain combines TRBV25-1 with TRBJ1-5, with D unclear. Germline CDR1 is MGHDK and CDR2 is SYGVNS. The V end was cut by 4 bases, the J end by 3 bases, with 13 bases between. This CDR3 has 15 residues. CDR3 in amino acids: CASSAPGGNNQPQHF. CDR3 coding DNA: TGTGCCAGCAGTGCCCCGGGAGGGAACAATCAGCCCCAGCATTTT.

This sequence joins TRBV5-1 and TRBJ2-1, with 11 bases that match TRBD2. Germline V gene lookup returns CDR1 SGHRS and CDR2 YFSETQ. The CDR3 contains 15 residues. The ends lost 3 bases at V and 8 bases at J; junction bases unmatched: 7. For the CDR3, the DNA is TGCGCCAGCAGCTCCGTAGCGGGGGGGATGTATGAGCAGTTCTTC. It is translated as CASSSVAGGMYEQFF. The full variable domain, rest sourced from reference TRBV5-1 and TRBJ2-1, is KAGVTQTPRYLIKTRGQQVTLSCSPISGHRSVSWYQQTPGQGLQFLFEYFSETQRNKGNFPGRFSGRQFSNSRSEMNVSTLELGDSALYLCASSSVAGGMYEQFFGPGTRLTVL.

This clone was seen a single time. The junction departs from the called germline gene at one end, perhaps through a read error. The V and J genes are TRBV29-1 and TRBJ1-1, with D maybe TRBD1 (6 bases). The CDR3 has 14 residues. Germline lookup yields CDR1 SQVTM and CDR2 ANQGSEA. This CDR3 is CSGEGQLMNTEAFF. The CDR3 bases are TGCAGCGGTGAAGGACAGCTCATGAACACTGAAGCTTTCTTT.

Concerning this clone: This specimen includes other DNA sequences encoding the same CDR3. CDR3 sequence: CASSPAGFPTNEKLFF. The CDR3 DNA sequence: TGTGCCAGCAGCCCCGCCGGGTTCCCAACTAATGAAAAACTGTTTTTT. The V gene is TRBV28, the J gene TRBJ1-4; no firm D call. Germline CDR1 reads MDHEN; CDR2 reads SYDVKM. The CDR3 is made up of 16 amino acids. V lost 6 bases and J 0 bases, leaving 14 bases between the germline ends.

This rearrangement joins TRBV5-1 to TRBJ1-3, with 7 bases that match TRBD1. The V and J ends lost 4 bases and 2 bases, in that order; junction bases with no gene match: 6. In germline, CDR1 is SGHRS, CDR2 YFSETQ. The CDR3 consists of 15 residues. The CDR3 DNA sequence: TGCGCCAGCAGCATGCAGGGGGATCCTGGAAACACCATATATTTT. Its protein product is CASSMQGDPGNTIYF. The full variable domain, completed using reference TRBV5-1 and TRBJ1-3, is KAGVTQTPRYLIKTRGQQVTLSCSPISGHRSVSWYQQTPGQGLQFLFEYFSETQRNKGNFPGRFSGRQFSNSRSEMNVSTLELGDSALYLCASSMQGDPGNTIYFGEGSWLTVV.

V and J are TRBV7-2 and TRBJ2-7; D is possibly TRBD2 (5 bases). There are 13 residues in the CDR3. The germline CDR1 and CDR2 sequences are SGHTA and FQGNSA. V lost 6 bases to trimming and J lost 4 bases, with 13 bases between them. The CDR3 region has the DNA TGTGCCAGCAGACAAGCTGGAGGTTACGAGCAGTACTTC. This codes for CASRQAGGYEQYF.

In this sample, this clone turned up a few times. The chain joins TRBV23-1 to TRBJ1-2; TRBD1 aligns across 11 bases. TRBV23-1 is an open reading frame whose function is uncertain. The CDR3 totals 15 residues. After removal of 4 bases from V and 8 bases from J, the junction contained 9 bases not matched to a gene. CDR3 DNA: TGCGCCAGCAGTCTCTGTCCCGGGACAGGGGGAGGCTACACCTTC. Translated: CASSLCPGTGGGYTF.

This clone was seen only a few times. The chain carries TRBV12-5 and TRBJ2-3, with 8 positions matching TRBD1. With V trimmed by 5 bases and J by 4 bases, 8 bases remained unmatched. This CDR3 region has 15 residues. Germline CDR1 reads LGHNT; CDR2 reads FRNRAP. For the CDR3, the DNA is TGTGCTAGTGGTCAAGGACAGGGAATCGCAGATACGCAGTATTTT. Translation gives CASGQGQGIADTQYF.

V usage is TRBV11-2 and J usage is TRBJ1-2; the match to TRBD1 covers 9 bases. The CDR3 covers 13 residues. Germline CDR1 is SGHAT and CDR2 is FQNNGV. V lost 4 bases to trimming and J lost 7 bases; unmatched junction nucleotides: 4. The DNA of the CDR3 is TGTGCCAGCAGCTCCGACAGGGGGTTTGGCTACACCTTC. Translating gives CASSSDRGFGYTF.

In the case of this clone: In the same sample, other DNA sequences code for this CDR3. The chain carries TRBV28 and TRBJ1-2; 9 bases align to TRBD1. From germline, CDR1 is MDHEN and CDR2 SYDVKM. This CDR3 is built from 14 residues. Trimming at V came to 5 bases and at J to 5 bases, leaving 6 bases not matched to a gene. CDR3 nucleotide sequence: TGTGCCAGCAGTCCTCCCGGGACAGGGTATGGCTACACCTTC. Residues: CASSPPGTGYGYTF.

The genes are TRBV5-4 and TRBJ2-4; TRBD2 matches at 12 bases. V trimming: 0 bases; J trimming: 7 bases; junction bases outside the gene matches: 11. Germline V gives CDR1 SGHNT, CDR2 YYREEE (reference sequence). The CDR3 contains 18 residues. CDR3: CASSLDPSGGAGGNIQYF. CDR3 nucleotide sequence: TGTGCCAGCAGCTTGGACCCTAGCGGGGGGGCCGGGGGGAACATTCAGTACTTC.

The chain uses TRBV5-4 and TRBJ1-5, with a possible D match to TRBD1 (6 bases). The CDR3 has 18 residues. Germline-derived CDR1 and CDR2 are SGHNT and YYREEE (reference sequence). V was clipped by 4 bases and J by 0 bases, with 20 bases between them. The CDR3 reads CASSSGNRDRYSNQPQHF. CDR3 DNA sequence: TGTGCCAGCAGCAGTGGTAACAGGGACCGTTATAGCAATCAGCCCCAGCATTTT.

DNA of the CDR3: TGTGCCAGCAGCAAAACTAGCGGAGCTAACACCGGGGAGCTGTTTTTT. Its translation is CASSKTSGANTGELFF. The chain combines TRBV25-1 with TRBJ2-2, with 8 bases identical to TRBD2. This CDR3 spans 16 amino acids. The junction had 8 bases not matched to a gene; V was cut back by 6 bases and J by 2 bases. Germline V CDR1 and CDR2: MGHDK, SYGVNS.

This chain links TRBV3-1 (or the pseudogene TRBV3-2) with TRBJ2-1; 13 nucleotides agree with TRBD2. CDR1 LGHDT and CDR2 YNNKEL come from the germline V gene (reference sequence). After removal of 3 bases from V and 0 bases from J, the junction contained 11 bases not matched to a gene. The CDR3 length is 20 residues. DNA for the CDR3: TGTGCCAGCAGCCATGCTGTCACTAGCGGGGGGGATTACTCCTACAATGAGCAGTTCTTC. This codes for CASSHAVTSGGDYSYNEQFF.

V usage is TRBV27 and J usage is TRBJ2-5; D might be TRBD1 or TRBD2, each matching 5 bases. This CDR3 region has 15 residues. V was cut by 2 bases and J by 5 bases, with 15 bases left in between. Germline lookup yields CDR1 MNHEY and CDR2 SMNVEV (reference sequence). CDR3 protein: CASSLARAGGETQYF. CDR3 sequence (DNA): TGTGCCAGCAGTTTAGCCAGGGCGGGCGGGGAGACCCAGTACTTC.

The V gene is TRBV6-2 or TRBV6-3, the J gene TRBJ2-7; D not certain. V lost 4 bases, J lost 0 bases, and 4 bases lay in between. The CDR3 is 12 residues long. The V gene's germline CDR1 is MNHEY and CDR2 SVGEGT. The CDR3 sequence is CASSSSSYEQYF. CDR3 nucleotide sequence: TGTGCCAGCAGTTCAAGCTCCTACGAGCAGTACTTC.

In this sample, this clone turned up once. The chain carries TRBV28 and TRBJ1-1, with D unclear. The CDR3 totals 12 residues. The V gene lost 5 bases and the J gene lost 0 bases, with 4 bases spanning the gap. The germline gives CDR1 MDHEN, CDR2 SYDVKM. The CDR3 reads CASSQVNTEAFF. The CDR3 DNA follows: TGTGCCAGCAGTCAGGTGAACACTGAAGCTTTCTTT.

The genes are TRBV19 and TRBJ2-3; TRBD2 aligns across 13 bases. This CDR3 comprises 18 residues. Trimming cost V 1 base and J 0 bases; bases outside gene matches: 4. Per the germline V gene, CDR1 is LNHDA and CDR2 is SQIVND (reference sequence). CDR3 loop: CASSIGLAGGISTDTQYF. The CDR3 region has the DNA TGTGCCAGTAGTATAGGACTAGCGGGAGGTATTAGCACAGATACGCAGTATTTT.

The chain is built from TRBV27 and TRBJ1-2; the match to TRBD1 covers 7 bases. V trimming: 5 bases; J trimming: 1 base; junction bases outside the gene matches: 7. This CDR3 is built from 15 residues. Germline loops: CDR1 MNHEY, CDR2 SMNVEV (reference sequence). CDR3 nucleotides: TGTGCCAGCAGTCTTGACAGGGACGTTAACTATGGCTACACCTTC. This codes for CASSLDRDVNYGYTF.

The chain couples TRBV27 to TRBJ2-1; 7 bases match TRBD1. V shed 5 bases and J 1 base; nucleotides not matched to a gene: 2. The length of the CDR3 is 14 residues. CDR1 and CDR2 (germline): MNHEY, SMNVEV (reference sequence). The CDR3 here is CASSEDRSYNEQFF. The CDR3 coding sequence is TGTGCCAGCAGTGAGGACAGGTCCTACAATGAGCAGTTCTTC.

V gene TRBV28 combines with J gene TRBJ1-1; D is perhaps TRBD1 (6 bases). CDR3 length: 16 residues. The V and J ends lost 5 bases and 1 base respectively, with 17 bases between them. CDR1 and CDR2 from the germline V gene are MDHEN and SYDVKM. CDR3 DNA: TGTGCCAGCAGTGCGATCCAGGGGACGGCGAACACTGAAGCTTTCTTT. Encoded protein: CASSAIQGTANTEAFF.

The chain uses TRBV11-2 and TRBJ1-2; TRBD1 agrees at 8 bases. The CDR3 has 13 residues. Unmatched junction bases numbered 10, after V lost 5 bases and J lost 11 bases. From germline, CDR1 is SGHAT and CDR2 FQNNGV. The CDR3 DNA sequence: TGTGCCAGCAGCAAACCGGGACAGGTGGTATACACCTTC. As protein: CASSKPGQVVYTF.

The chain joins TRBV19 to TRBJ2-1; 9 bases fit TRBD2. This CDR3 comprises 14 residues. Germline V gene data show CDR1 as LNHDA and CDR2 as SQIVND (reference sequence). The J segment lost 8 bases and the V segment lost 3 bases, leaving 5 bases of the junction unmatched. The DNA of the CDR3 is TGTGCCAGTAGTATGCCGGGACTAGCCGATGAGCAGTTCTTC. Its translation: CASSMPGLADEQFF.